The 31 T cell receptor beta chains given below trace back to one sample, sequenced in a study of shared clonotypes between healthy human individuals. TCRdb keeps only in-frame clones here, not all; method: immunoSEQ multiplex PCR. The sample yields 1 million to 1.2 million clones, around three quarters seen once. Sequenced input: memory CD4+ T cells from PBMCs. The subset: CD45RA-negative fraction. All receptors derive from a man aged 18 to 30 in good health. Some clones in this sample may be carry-over from other donors' samples.

This sequence joins TRBV5-8 and TRBJ2-3, with a weak D call TRBD1 (5 bases). The germline V gene encodes CDR1 SGHTS and CDR2 YDEGEE. The CDR3 covers 16 residues. Trimming removed 1 base at V and 2 bases at J, with 14 bases between. CDR3 DNA: TGTGCCAGCAGCTTGTTACCTGGGGCACCCACAGATACGCAGTATTTT. Its protein product is CASSLLPGAPTDTQYF.

The V call is TRBV11-2, the J call TRBJ2-5, with D possibly being TRBD2 (5 bases). CDR1 and CDR2 from the germline V gene are SGHAT and FQNNGV. V was trimmed by 4 bases and J by 0 bases, leaving 18 bases between them. The CDR3 contains 17 residues. CDR3 sequence reads: CASSYIEGTANQETQYF. DNA for the CDR3: TGTGCCAGCAGCTACATAGAGGGCACAGCGAACCAAGAGACCCAGTACTTC.

CDR3 in amino acids: CASSFYTGTEAFF. Written as DNA, the CDR3 is TGTGCCAGCAGCTTTTATACAGGGACTGAAGCTTTCTTT. The genes are TRBV7-7 and TRBJ1-1, with D possibly TRBD1 on 6 matching bases. The CDR3 is made up of 13 amino acids. The V end lost 3 bases, the J end lost 5 bases, and 10 bases lay between the germline ends. Per the germline V gene, CDR1 is SSHAT and CDR2 is FNYEAQ (reference sequence).

The rearrangement joins TRBV5-6 to TRBJ2-6; 7 bases map to TRBD2. The CDR3 runs 17 residues. With V trimmed by 3 bases and J by 0 bases, 6 bases remained unmatched. Germline V lookup: CDR1 SGHDT, CDR2 YYEEEE. The CDR3 spells CASSSLAARSGANVLTF. CDR3 in DNA: TGTGCCAGCAGCTCCCTAGCGGCCCGCTCTGGGGCCAACGTCCTGACTTTC.

The table lists this clone with many counts. The V call is TRBV9, the J call TRBJ2-5; 11 bases are shared with TRBD1. V was pared by 4 bases and J by 1 base, with 3 bases of the junction left unmatched. Germline V CDR1 and CDR2: SGDLS, YYNGEE. CDR3 length: 15 residues. Here the CDR3 DNA reads TGTGCCAGCAGCTTAGGACAGGGGGCCCAAGAGACCCAGTACTTC. This codes for CASSLGQGAQETQYF. The complete variable domain, with remaining parts taken from reference TRBV9 and TRBJ2-5, reads DSGVTQTPKHLITATGQRVTLRCSPRSGDLSVYWYQQSLDQGLQFLIQYYNGEERAKGNILERFSAQQFPDLHSELNLSSLELGDSALYFCASSLGQGAQETQYFGPGTRLLVL.

V is TRBV5-1 and J is TRBJ2-2; 14 nucleotides match TRBD2. The CDR3 is 17 residues long. Trimming at V came to 4 bases and at J to 7 bases, leaving 9 bases not matched to a gene. Germline CDR1 and CDR2: SGHRS and YFSETQ. The CDR3 spells CASSMGLAGDQVGELFF. CDR3 sequence (DNA): TGCGCCAGCAGCATGGGACTAGCGGGAGATCAGGTCGGGGAGCTGTTTTTT.

The chain carries TRBV2 and TRBJ2-1, with 7 bases that match TRBD1. The V and J ends lost 6 bases and 8 bases, in that order; junction bases with no gene match: 19. This CDR3 has 17 residues. Germline CDR1 SNHLY, CDR2 FYNNEI. The CDR3: CASSPGGSSEELDEQFF. The DNA for the CDR3 is TGTGCCAGCAGCCCAGGGGGTTCGAGCGAAGAGTTGGATGAGCAGTTCTTC.

This clone appeared a few times. The rearrangement joins TRBV11-2 to TRBJ2-1, with 7 bases fitting TRBD2. CDR1 and CDR2 from the germline V gene are SGHAT and FQNNGV. V gave up 1 base and J gave up 12 bases; unmatched junction bases: 3. The CDR3 totals 12 residues. CDR3 nucleotide sequence: TGTGCCAGCAGCTTAGGGACTAGGATGCAGTTCTTC. This encodes CASSLGTRMQFF.

With respect to this clone: A far larger clone lies a single base away; this is likely a read error. This specimen includes other DNA sequences encoding the same CDR3. The J gene is TRBJ2-5, the V gene TRBV7-3, with D perhaps matching TRBD1 (5 bases). Trimming removed 3 bases at V and 2 bases at J, with 7 bases between. This CDR3 is 13 amino acids long. Germline V gives CDR1 SGHTA, CDR2 FQGTGA. The CDR3 DNA sequence: TGTGCCAGCAGCTTCGACAGACAAGAGACCCAGTACTTC. Protein: CASSFDRQETQYF.

With regard to this clone: Other DNA sequences within the sample encode an identical CDR3. The rearrangement joins TRBV20-1 to TRBJ2-3, with no clear D. V lost 4 bases and J 6 bases, leaving 8 bases between the germline ends. The V gene's germline CDR1 is DFQATT and CDR2 SNEGSKA (reference sequence). The CDR3 spans 11 residues. The CDR3 bases are TGCAGTGCTACCTCTCGGGATACGCAGTATTTT. Translation gives CSATSRDTQYF.

This clone showed up just a few times. The gene calls are TRBV27 and TRBJ1-1; D gene unclear. This CDR3 spans 12 amino acids. Germline CDR1 is MNHEY and CDR2 is SMNVEV (reference sequence). Trimming cost V 5 bases and J 11 bases, with 15 bases left between them. The CDR3, as DNA: TGTGCCAGCAGTCCGCCAGGAGGGCCCGCTTTCTTT. Its translation is CASSPPGGPAFF.

The chain is built from TRBV25-1 and TRBJ2-5; TRBD1 might be the D (7 bases). In germline, CDR1 is MGHDK, CDR2 SYGVNS. V dropped 6 bases and J dropped 2 bases, with 19 bases sitting between them. The CDR3 loop spans 16 amino acids. Written as DNA, the CDR3 is TGTGCCAGCAGCAGAGCGGGCAGGGGGAAACAAGAGACCCAGTACTTC. Its translation: CASSRAGRGKQETQYF.

V usage is TRBV2 and J usage is TRBJ2-3; the match to TRBD2 covers 9 bases. The CDR3 has 16 residues. CDR1 and CDR2 from the germline V gene are SNHLY and FYNNEI. Trimming at V came to 1 base and at J to 4 bases, leaving 6 bases not matched to a gene. The CDR3 DNA sequence: TGTGCCAGCAGTGAAGGAGGCGGCGGGGGGGCAGATACGCAGTATTTT. It specifies CASSEGGGGGADTQYF.

This clone was detected once. V usage is TRBV4-2 and J usage is TRBJ1-3, with 10 bases that match TRBD1. The CDR3 contains 17 residues. The trim removed 4 bases at V and 3 bases at J, leaving 9 bases unmatched. CDR1 is LGHNA and CDR2 is YNFKEQ in the germline V gene. CDR3 DNA: TGTGCCAGCAGCCGGTCAAGCGGGACAGGGGTTGGAAACACCATATATTTT. Residues: CASSRSSGTGVGNTIYF.

The chain combines TRBV4-1 with TRBJ2-6; D remains ambiguous. V was trimmed by 3 bases and J by 1 base, leaving 10 bases between them. The CDR3 consists of 16 residues. The V gene's germline CDR1 is MGHRA and CDR2 YSYEKL. CDR3 bases: TGCGCCAGCAGCCAGTTCTACCGGTCTGGGGCCAACGTCCTGACTTTC. Its translation: CASSQFYRSGANVLTF.

The chain employs TRBV28 and TRBJ2-1; 16 bases align to TRBD2. Germline CDR1 MDHEN, CDR2 SYDVKM. V shed 10 bases and J 9 bases; nucleotides not matched to a gene: 21. The CDR3 is 19 residues long. The CDR3 is CAIGADGGTSGRAPGEQFF. Written as DNA, the CDR3 is TGTGCCATAGGGGCGGACGGCGGGACTAGCGGGAGGGCCCCCGGTGAGCAGTTCTTC.

CDR3 sequence (DNA): TGTGCCAGCAGCTCTGGCCTTAAGAACACTGAAGCTTTCTTT. Translating gives CASSSGLKNTEAFF. The J gene is TRBJ1-1, the V gene TRBV6-6; no clear D gene. V was shortened by 6 bases and J by 1 base, with 12 bases between the two germline ends. Looked up from germline, CDR1 is MNHNY and CDR2 is SVGAGI (reference sequence). This CDR3 is 14 amino acids long.

The chain couples TRBV18 to TRBJ1-4, with a weak D call TRBD1 (6 bases). Trimming shortened V by 3 bases and J by 8 bases, and 13 bases separated the two germline ends. CDR1 is KGHSH, CDR2 LQKENI, per germline. CDR3 length: 14 amino acids. In DNA, the CDR3 is TGTGCCAGCTCACCGCCCCGGGGGGGCGAAAAACTGTTTTTT. Its translation is CASSPPRGGEKLFF.

The rearrangement joins TRBV19 to TRBJ2-7; D may be TRBD1 or TRBD2 (5 bases each). Germline V gene lookup returns CDR1 LNHDA and CDR2 SQIVND (reference sequence). Trimming removed 3 bases at V and 4 bases at J, with 16 bases between. The CDR3 runs to 15 residues. CDR3 residues: CASSITGASLYEQYF. CDR3 nucleotide sequence: TGTGCCAGTAGTATTACCGGGGCCTCCCTATACGAGCAGTACTTC.

The DNA of the CDR3 is TGTGCCAGCAGTCCAACGATCCAGGGGGAGCAGTACTTC. Its translation is CASSPTIQGEQYF. The chain combines TRBV6-5 with TRBJ2-7, with D maybe TRBD1 (6 bases). CDR1 is MNHEY, CDR2 SVGAGI, per germline. V shed 5 bases and J shed 7 bases, with 15 bases lying between them. The CDR3 consists of 13 residues.

The genes are TRBV29-1 and TRBJ2-7, with 13 bases lining up with TRBD2. Trimming removed 5 bases from V and 7 bases from J; junction bases left unmatched: 11. The CDR3 contains 15 residues. Germline V gene lookup returns CDR1 SQVTM and CDR2 ANQGSEA. The CDR3 spells CSVTKGLAGQSEQYF. In DNA form, the CDR3 reads TGCAGCGTTACTAAGGGACTAGCGGGGCAGTCGGAGCAGTACTTC.

This chain uses TRBV7-6 with TRBJ1-2; maybe TRBD1 (5 bases). The CDR3 has 16 residues. Germline values: CDR1 SGHVS, CDR2 FNYEAQ. Trimming stripped 5 bases from V and 3 bases from J, with 19 bases between. The CDR3 DNA sequence: TGTGCCAGCAGCCCAGGGTTTGCGGGCTTTGACTATGGCTACACCTTC. This codes for CASSPGFAGFDYGYTF.

The rearrangement uses TRBV15 and TRBJ1-5, with 8 bases lining up with TRBD1. The CDR3 has 15 residues. In germline, CDR1 is LNHNV, CDR2 YYDKDF (reference sequence). The ends lost 3 bases at V and 4 bases at J; junction bases unmatched: 5. CDR3 loop: CATSSPDRGNQPQHF. Written as DNA, the CDR3 is TGTGCCACCAGCAGCCCCGACAGGGGAAATCAGCCCCAGCATTTT.

This clone was detected many times. V usage is TRBV28 and J usage is TRBJ2-7; TRBD2 aligns across 10 bases. The V segment lost 6 bases and the J segment 4 bases; nucleotides outside the gene matches: 6. The CDR3 extends over 14 amino acids. CDR1 is MDHEN and CDR2 is SYDVKM in the germline V gene. The CDR3 loop reads CASRGLATKYEQYF. The DNA for the CDR3 is TGTGCCAGCAGGGGACTAGCGACAAAATACGAGCAGTACTTC.

The CDR3 region has the DNA TGTGCCAGTAGTACGGAGGTATTTAGTGAGCAGTTCTTC. Translation: CASSTEVFSEQFF. This rearrangement joins TRBV19 to TRBJ2-1, with D possibly matching TRBD2 (5 bases). This CDR3 comprises 13 residues. Trimming cost V 4 bases and J 9 bases, with 13 bases left between them. Germline values: CDR1 LNHDA, CDR2 SQIVND (reference sequence).

This CDR3 reads CASKGDSKETQYF. The CDR3 DNA follows: TGTGCCAGCAAGGGAGATAGTAAGGAGACCCAGTACTTC. The chain uses TRBV2 and TRBJ2-5; a weak D match, TRBD2 (5 bases). Trimming left V 7 bases short and J 5 bases short, with 14 bases between. The CDR3 is 13 residues long. CDR1 is SNHLY and CDR2 is FYNNEI in the germline V gene.

Concerning this clone: This CDR3 is also generated by other DNA sequences in the sample. This chain links TRBV2 with TRBJ1-5; 9 bases are a match to TRBD1. Germline CDR1 is SNHLY and CDR2 is FYNNEI. Trimming at V came to 2 bases and at J to 5 bases, leaving 1 base not matched to a gene. This CDR3 is built from 14 residues. CDR3 protein: CASSERTGDQPQHF. In DNA, the CDR3 is TGTGCCAGCAGTGAACGGACAGGGGATCAGCCCCAGCATTTT.

V gene TRBV7-9 combines with J gene TRBJ1-4; 7 bases match TRBD1. The germline gives CDR1 SEHNR, CDR2 FQNEAQ (reference sequence). Trimming at V came to 5 bases and at J to 13 bases, leaving 7 bases not matched to a gene. The length of the CDR3 is 12 residues. In nucleotides, the CDR3 is TGTGCCAGCAGCCAGGGGGGGTTGAGACTGTTTTTT. It codes for CASSQGGLRLFF.

The chain carries TRBV27 and TRBJ2-7, with 7 bases identical to TRBD2. Germline CDR1 and CDR2: MNHEY and SMNVEV (reference sequence). This CDR3 is built from 14 residues. J was trimmed by 9 bases and V by 4 bases; bases with no gene match: 12. The CDR3 loop reads CASSSSGGSVGQYF. CDR3 in DNA: TGTGCCAGCAGTTCCTCGGGGGGTAGCGTGGGGCAGTACTTC.

This clone was seen a handful of times. This sample also contains other DNA sequences that code for the same CDR3. The chain couples TRBV4-1 to TRBJ1-1, with D perhaps TRBD1 (6 bases). V gave up 2 bases and J gave up 1 base, with 11 bases separating them. Germline CDR1 reads MGHRA; CDR2 reads YSYEKL. CDR3 length: 15 amino acids. CDR3 sequence: CASSQPTTGNTEAFF. The DNA for the CDR3 is TGCGCCAGCAGCCAACCTACGACAGGGAACACTGAAGCTTTCTTT.

The chain uses TRBV6-1 and TRBJ1-5; 7 bases fit TRBD1. V was clipped by 4 bases and J by 3 bases; unmatched bases: 6. Germline CDR1 is MNHNS and CDR2 is SASEGT. The CDR3 spans 15 residues. The CDR3 spells CASSVTGAVNQPQHF. DNA of the CDR3: TGTGCCAGCAGTGTAACAGGGGCGGTCAATCAGCCCCAGCATTTT.